What follows are 31 T cell receptor beta chains derived from one specimen sequenced in a study of Graves' ophthalmopathy and Graves' hyperthyroidism. Amplification targeted the TCR beta CDR3 regions, with RNA transcripts as the source material. Investigators did first-round RT-PCR with HTBI primers, then second-round multiplex PCR. TCRdb ran MiXCR on the multiplex PCR reads and lists one entry per CDR3 protein. The sample includes hundreds of thousands of distinct CDR3 sequences, 20% to 25% of them seen just once. Specimen: peripheral blood. The receptors were sampled from a woman younger than 30 with stable Graves' hyperthyroidism. Some clones in this sample may be carry-over from other donors' samples.

This clonotype was counted ten times or more. The V gene is TRBV20-1, the J gene TRBJ1-2, with D tentatively TRBD1 (6 bases). The CDR3 contains 14 residues. CDR1 is DFQATT, CDR2 SNEGSKA, per germline (reference sequence). Trimming cost V 4 bases and J 2 bases, with 14 bases left between them. The CDR3 DNA follows: TGCAGTGCTACGTTGACAGGCTCGAACTATGGCTACACCTTC. This codes for CSATLTGSNYGYTF.

This clonotype was seen many times. V gene TRBV20-1 combines with J gene TRBJ2-5, with D possibly TRBD1 on 6 matching bases. Trimming stripped 0 bases from V and 6 bases from J, with 14 bases between. Germline-derived CDR1 and CDR2 are DFQATT and SNEGSKA (reference sequence). The length of the CDR3 is 14 residues. The chain's CDR3 is CSARDRSQGKTQYF. The CDR3 nucleotides are TGCAGTGCTAGAGACAGGTCACAGGGAAAGACCCAGTACTTC.

CDR3 in DNA: TGTGCCAGCAGTTTACAGGGTACGGACACTGAAGCTTTCTTT. Translated: CASSLQGTDTEAFF. The genes are TRBV27 and TRBJ1-1; the D gene is possibly TRBD1 (5 bases). CDR1 and CDR2 (germline): MNHEY, SMNVEV (reference sequence). V was cut by 2 bases and J by 3 bases, with 10 bases left in between. CDR3 length equals 14 residues.

This clonotype was found many times. This chain uses TRBV12-3 or TRBV12-4 with TRBJ2-2; 8 nucleotides align to TRBD2. This CDR3 is built from 15 residues. The junction had 4 bases not matched to a gene; V was cut back by 2 bases and J by 5 bases. CDR3 residues: CASSLRASGTGELFF. The CDR3 DNA sequence: TGTGCCAGCAGTTTACGCGCTAGCGGGACCGGGGAGCTGTTTTTT.

This clonotype was seen at least ten times. The V and J genes are TRBV20-1 and TRBJ2-7, with 9 bases aligning to TRBD1. J gave up 3 bases and V 6 bases, and 9 bases lay outside the gene matches. CDR1 is DFQATT and CDR2 is SNEGSKA in the germline V gene (reference sequence). The CDR3 totals 14 residues. DNA for the CDR3: TGCAGTGCCCCCCAGAGGACAGGGGTCTACGAGCAGTACTTC. Encoded protein: CSAPQRTGVYEQYF.

Ten or more counts support this clonotype. The rearrangement links TRBV24-1 to TRBJ2-7, with D perhaps being TRBD1 or TRBD2 (5 bases each). This CDR3 spans 13 amino acids. Germline V gene sequence: CDR1 KGHDR, CDR2 SFDVKD. Trimming took 4 bases from V and 5 from J, leaving 11 bases between them. The CDR3 reads CATSDGTADEQYF. Written as DNA, the CDR3 is TGTGCCACCAGTGACGGGACCGCCGACGAGCAGTACTTC.

The CDR3 reads CATKEWGSHEQYF. The CDR3 nucleotides are TGTGCCACCAAAGAGTGGGGTTCCCACGAGCAGTACTTC. This rearrangement joins TRBV15 to TRBJ2-7; D gene ambiguous. Looked up from germline, CDR1 is LNHNV and CDR2 is YYDKDF (reference sequence). This CDR3 is built from 13 residues. V was pared by 7 bases and J by 5 bases, with 15 bases between. Together with reference TRBV15 and TRBJ2-7, the CDR3 gives the full variable domain: DAMVIQNPRYQVTQFGKPVTLSCSQTLNHNVMYWYQQKSSQAPKLLFHYYDKDFNNEADTPDNFQSRRPNTSFCFLDIRSPGLGDTAMYLCATKEWGSHEQYFGPGTRLTVT.

The chain links TRBV6-1 to TRBJ2-7, with 9 bases fitting TRBD1. The CDR3 extends over 18 amino acids. Germline lookup yields CDR1 MNHNS and CDR2 SASEGT. V dropped 4 bases and J dropped 2; count of bases not matched to a gene: 15. The CDR3 protein is CASSVLDLRQGGTYEQYF. DNA for the CDR3: TGTGCCAGCAGTGTTCTTGACTTAAGACAGGGGGGAACCTACGAGCAGTACTTC.

In its sample, this clonotype was seen many times. The chain carries TRBV3-1 and TRBJ2-5; 8 nucleotides align to TRBD1. The CDR3 runs to 15 residues. The germline gives CDR1 LGHDT, CDR2 YNNKEL (reference sequence). V lost 4 bases to trimming and J lost 2 bases; unmatched junction nucleotides: 6. The CDR3 nucleotides are TGTGCCAGCAGCCCACCCTGGGACAGGCAAGAGACCCAGTACTTC. Residues: CASSPPWDRQETQYF.

This clonotype was picked up many times. The gene calls are TRBV20-1 and TRBJ2-7, with D possibly TRBD2 on 7 matching bases. The germline V and J ends were trimmed by 0 bases and 0 bases, with 12 bases remaining between them. Germline CDR1 DFQATT, CDR2 SNEGSKA (reference sequence). This CDR3 has 15 residues. The CDR3 coding sequence is TGCAGTGCTAGAGAGTCCGGGGGGCTCTCCTACGAGCAGTACTTC. Translation gives CSARESGGLSYEQYF.

This clonotype was observed many times. This rearrangement joins TRBV14 to TRBJ1-1; 7 bases are a match to TRBD1. CDR1 is SGHDN and CDR2 is FVKESK in the germline V gene. The V segment lost 8 bases and the J segment 4 bases; nucleotides outside the gene matches: 4. CDR3 length: 12 residues. The CDR3 DNA follows: TGTGCCAGCGCGGGACAGTTCACTGAAGCTTTCTTT. Translation: CASAGQFTEAFF. Drawing the rest from reference TRBV14 and TRBJ1-1, the complete variable domain is EAGVTQFPSHSVIEKGQTVTLRCDPISGHDNLYWYRRVMGKEIKFLLHFVKESKQDESGMPNNRFLAERTGGTYSTLKVQPAELEDSGVYFCASAGQFTEAFFGQGTRLTVV.

Many counts were recorded for this clonotype. The chain combines TRBV29-1 with TRBJ2-5; 7 nucleotides agree with TRBD2. V was clipped by 6 bases and J by 6 bases; unmatched bases: 13. The germline CDR1 and CDR2 sequences are SQVTM and ANQGSEA. The CDR3 contains 14 residues. CDR3 sequence reads: CSVADGGSSQTQYF. The CDR3 nucleotides read TGCAGCGTCGCCGATGGCGGGAGTTCACAGACCCAGTACTTC.

This clonotype was seen many times. The chain combines TRBV28 with TRBJ2-7, with 7 bases fitting TRBD1. CDR3 length: 13 residues. V gave up 7 bases and J gave up 6 bases; unmatched junction bases: 9. The germline V gene has CDR1 MDHEN and CDR2 SYDVKM. As DNA, the CDR3 is TGTGCCAGCACCATGACAGGGCCCTCCGAGCAGTACTTC. Its translation is CASTMTGPSEQYF.

The V gene is TRBV9, the J gene TRBJ1-5; D gene ambiguous. The CDR3 runs 13 residues. Germline loops: CDR1 SGDLS, CDR2 YYNGEE. Trimming took 5 bases from V and 6 from J, leaving 12 bases between them. This CDR3 is CASRDKYCQPQHF. Here the CDR3 DNA reads TGTGCCAGCAGAGATAAATATTGTCAGCCCCAGCATTTT.

The V gene is TRBV18, the J gene TRBJ1-2, with D unresolved. Trimming cost V 0 bases and J 4 bases, with 12 bases left between them. Germline V gene sequence: CDR1 KGHSH, CDR2 LQKENI. The CDR3 consists of 15 residues. In nucleotides, the CDR3 is TGTGCCAGCTCACCACCGGGAAAGACGGGCTATGGCTACACCTTC. It codes for CASSPPGKTGYGYTF.

This clonotype was recorded many times. The V gene is TRBV30, the J gene TRBJ1-3; no clear D. Germline-derived CDR1 and CDR2 are GTSNPN and SVGIG (reference sequence). CDR3 length equals 13 residues. Deletions cut 4 bases from V and 8 bases from J, with 15 bases between. CDR3 residues: CAWMGPTEYTIYF. Written as DNA, the CDR3 is TGTGCCTGGATGGGCCCCACTGAGTACACCATATATTTT.

This clonotype appeared many times. The chain recombines TRBV11-2 with TRBJ2-7; tentative D call: TRBD2 (6 bases). V lost 1 base and J lost 3, with 19 bases in between. In germline, CDR1 is SGHAT, CDR2 FQNNGV. The CDR3 sequence is 17 residues long. In DNA form, the CDR3 reads TGTGCCAGCAGCTTAGGTCCGGCAGGGAGGAAAGGCTACGAGCAGTACTTC. As protein: CASSLGPAGRKGYEQYF.

This clonotype was seen many times. The CDR3 DNA reads TGTGCTAGTGGTTTGGTAGTCTTGGGGGGCCGACAGCCCCAGCATTTT. This gives the protein CASGLVVLGGRQPQHF. This chain joins TRBV12-5 and TRBJ1-5, with a tentative D call TRBD1 (6 bases). V was clipped by 0 bases and J by 7 bases, with 16 bases between them. Germline CDR1 reads LGHNT; CDR2 reads FRNRAP. CDR3 length equals 16 residues.

The chain links TRBV6-5 to TRBJ2-2; TRBD1 aligns across 7 bases. The germline V gene encodes CDR1 MNHEY and CDR2 SVGAGI. V lost 4 bases to trimming and J lost 3 bases; unmatched junction nucleotides: 11. The length of the CDR3 is 17 residues. The CDR3 loop is CASSSSQGRVDTGELFF. CDR3 DNA sequence: TGTGCCAGCAGTTCGTCACAGGGGCGGGTTGACACCGGGGAGCTGTTTTTT.

The chain links TRBV6-5 to TRBJ2-7, with D possibly being TRBD1 or TRBD2 (5 bases each). Germline V lookup: CDR1 MNHEY, CDR2 SVGAGI. V was cut by 2 bases and J by 3 bases, with 11 bases left in between. The CDR3 spans 14 residues. CDR3 protein: CASSYPGRYYEQYF. CDR3 nucleotides: TGTGCCAGCAGTTACCCGGGACGGTACTACGAGCAGTACTTC.

The V gene is TRBV6-2 or TRBV6-3, the J gene TRBJ1-2, with TRBD1 as a possible D gene (6 bases). The CDR3 is made up of 16 amino acids. V gave up 7 bases and J gave up 6 bases, with 24 bases separating them. The V gene's germline CDR1 is MNHEY and CDR2 SVGEGT. CDR3 nucleotide sequence: TGTGCCAGCACCAAACCCGGACAGCCCCCGGCGGATGGCTACACCTTC. Translating it yields CASTKPGQPPADGYTF.

This clonotype was detected many times. The chain is built from TRBV2 and TRBJ2-7, with D tentatively TRBD2 (6 bases). V lost 6 bases to trimming and J lost 3 bases, with 9 bases between them. Germline assignment: CDR1 SNHLY and CDR2 FYNNEI. The CDR3 extends over 12 amino acids. Here the CDR3 DNA reads TGTGCCAGCAGGGAGGGAGGCTACGAGCAGTACTTC. Protein sequence: CASREGGYEQYF.

In its sample, this clonotype was seen many times. V is TRBV6-5 and J is TRBJ2-7; no definite D call. Trimming removed 4 bases at V and 5 bases at J, with 9 bases between. This CDR3 spans 12 amino acids. CDR1 MNHEY and CDR2 SVGAGI come from the germline V gene. This CDR3 is CASSSRHHEQYF. The CDR3 DNA sequence: TGTGCCAGCAGTTCTCGACATCACGAGCAGTACTTC.

The chain combines TRBV5-1 with TRBJ1-2, with D maybe TRBD1 (5 bases). This CDR3 spans 15 amino acids. Trimming cost V 0 bases and J 4 bases, with 13 bases left between them. Germline CDR1 is SGHRS and CDR2 is YFSETQ. The CDR3 here is CASSLGGADSYGYTF. For the CDR3, the DNA is TGCGCCAGCAGCTTGGGAGGGGCAGACTCCTATGGCTACACCTTC.

In this sample, this clonotype turned up many times. This chain uses TRBV12-3 or TRBV12-4 with TRBJ1-3; D remains unclear. This CDR3 is built from 13 residues. Deletions cut 6 bases from V and 4 bases from J, with 10 bases between. The CDR3 is CASRPGGGNTIYF. As DNA, the CDR3 is TGTGCCAGCAGGCCCGGTGGGGGAAACACCATATATTTT.

The chain recombines TRBV2 with TRBJ2-7; 10 bases match TRBD2. The length of the CDR3 is 16 residues. Germline CDR1 reads SNHLY; CDR2 reads FYNNEI. V trimming: 2 bases; J trimming: 7 bases; junction bases outside the gene matches: 11. The CDR3 DNA follows: TGTGCCAGCAGTGAATTTGGCCTAGCGGGAGCGGAGGAGCAGTACTTC. Its translation: CASSEFGLAGAEEQYF.

There are a few counts of this clonotype. The rearrangement joins TRBV29-1 to TRBJ1-1; perhaps TRBD1 as D (6 bases). The CDR3 runs to 10 residues. Per the germline V gene, CDR1 is SQVTM and CDR2 is ANQGSEA. The ends were cut back, 6 bases at V and 7 bases at J, with 9 bases in the middle. This CDR3 is CSVARGEAFF. The CDR3 bases are TGCAGCGTCGCCAGGGGTGAAGCTTTCTTT.

This clonotype was counted ten times or more. The V call is TRBV30, the J call TRBJ2-7; D remains ambiguous. Germline V lookup: CDR1 GTSNPN, CDR2 SVGIG (reference sequence). CDR3 length equals 11 residues. Trimming took off 6 bases at V and 5 bases at J, with 11 bases between the two ends. CDR3 protein: CACQDVHEQYF. The CDR3 nucleotides read TGTGCCTGTCAGGACGTCCACGAGCAGTACTTC.

This clonotype was seen ten or more times. V and J are TRBV29-1 and TRBJ2-5; no clear D. The germline V gene has CDR1 SQVTM and CDR2 ANQGSEA. The CDR3 is 13 residues long. With 1 base removed from V and 2 bases from J, the gap between germline ends came to 8 bases. DNA for the CDR3: TGCAGCGTTGAAGTCCCCCTACAAGAGACCCAGTACTTC. This encodes CSVEVPLQETQYF. The complete variable domain, with remaining parts taken from reference TRBV29-1 and TRBJ2-5, reads SAVISQKPSRDICQRGTSLTIQCQVDSQVTMMFWYRQQPGQSLTLIATANQGSEATYESGFVIDKFPISRPNLTFSTLTVSNMSPEDSSIYLCSVEVPLQETQYFGPGTRLLVL.

This clonotype was counted at least ten times. Mismatch with germline at one junction end may stem from a read error. This sequence joins TRBV2 and TRBJ1-3; D is possibly TRBD1 (5 bases). This CDR3 is 15 amino acids long. Germline-derived CDR1 and CDR2 are SNHLY and FYNNEI. CDR3 nucleotide sequence: TGTGCCAGCAGCGAAGACCGGGGCCTTGGAAACACCATATATTTT. The encoded protein is CASSEDRGLGNTIYF. The full variable domain, in which reference TRBV2 and TRBJ1-3 provide the parts outside the CDR3, is EPEVTQTPSHQVTQMGQEVILRCVPISNHLYFYWYRQILGQKVEFLVSFYNNEISEKSEIFDDQFSVERPDGSNFTLKIRSTKLEDSAMYFCASSEDRGLGNTIYFGEGSWLTVV.

This clonotype came up a few times. The chain employs TRBV6-1 and TRBJ1-1, with D possibly matching TRBD1 (6 bases). The V end was cut by 8 bases, the J end by 1 base, with 17 bases between. This CDR3 contains 15 residues. Germline V gene data show CDR1 as MNHNS and CDR2 as SASEGT. CDR3 nucleotides: TGTGCCAGCGGTATTGGGGGCAGCTCGAACACTGAAGCTTTCTTT. Translated, it gives CASGIGGSSNTEAFF.